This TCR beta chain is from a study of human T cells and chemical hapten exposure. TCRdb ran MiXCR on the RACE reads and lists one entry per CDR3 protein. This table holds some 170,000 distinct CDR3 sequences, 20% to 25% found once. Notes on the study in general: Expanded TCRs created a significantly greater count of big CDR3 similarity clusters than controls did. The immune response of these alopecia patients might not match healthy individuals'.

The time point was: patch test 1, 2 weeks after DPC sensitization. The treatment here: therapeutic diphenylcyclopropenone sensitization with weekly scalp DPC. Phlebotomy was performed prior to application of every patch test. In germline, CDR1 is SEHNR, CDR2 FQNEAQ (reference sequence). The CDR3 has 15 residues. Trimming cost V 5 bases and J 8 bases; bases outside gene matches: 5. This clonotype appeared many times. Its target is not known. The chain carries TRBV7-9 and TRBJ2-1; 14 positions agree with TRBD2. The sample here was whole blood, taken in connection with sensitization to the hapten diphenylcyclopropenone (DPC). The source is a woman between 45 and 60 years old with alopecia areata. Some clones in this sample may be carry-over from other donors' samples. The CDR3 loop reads CASSLGLAGEDEQFF. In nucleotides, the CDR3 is TGTGCCAGCAGCCTGGGACTAGCGGGAGAAGATGAGCAGTTCTTC.